The clone carrying this T cell receptor beta chain was observed a few times. Its target is not known. The sample originates from a study of T cell clones after liver transplantation. Study at large: Post-transplant blood was tracked for graft-donor-reactive T cell clones identified in a pre-transplant mixed lymphocyte reaction. HCV positivity affected three of eight recipients; the rest lacked autoimmune or viral indications. Blood was drawn pre-transplant, before withdrawal, and after full or failed withdrawal. The study's findings and limits: Graft donor-reactive T cells may have migrated into the graft rather than being deleted.

The CDR3 is 16 residues long. Germline loops: CDR1 LGHNA, CDR2 YNFKEQ. J gave up 8 bases and V 3 bases, and 7 bases lay outside the gene matches. TCRdb keeps only in-frame clones here, not all; method: immunoSEQ multiplex PCR. The table has around 77,000 clones, about four fifths seen once. V gene TRBV4-2 combines with J gene TRBJ2-1; 13 nucleotides align to TRBD2. This sequence was found in a human patient who received a liver transplant. Some T cells may possibly be graft donor cells. The sample consisted of CD4+ T cells from blood, taken 12 months after liver transplant. CDR3 coding DNA: TGTGCCAGCAGCCATTCAGGACTAGCGGGAGTTGATGAGCAGTTCTTC. This translates into CASSHSGLAGVDEQFF.